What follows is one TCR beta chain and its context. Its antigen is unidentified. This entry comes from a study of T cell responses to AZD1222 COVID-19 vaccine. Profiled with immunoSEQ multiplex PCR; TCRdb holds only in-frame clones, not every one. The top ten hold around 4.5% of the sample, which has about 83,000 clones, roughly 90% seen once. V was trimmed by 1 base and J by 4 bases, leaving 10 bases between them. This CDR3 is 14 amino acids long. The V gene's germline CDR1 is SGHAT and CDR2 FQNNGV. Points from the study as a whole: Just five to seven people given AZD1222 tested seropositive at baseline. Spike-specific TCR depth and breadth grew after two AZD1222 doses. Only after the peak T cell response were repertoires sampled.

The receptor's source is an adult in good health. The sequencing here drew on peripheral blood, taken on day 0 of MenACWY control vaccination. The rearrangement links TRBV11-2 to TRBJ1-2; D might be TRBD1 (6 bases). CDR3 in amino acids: CASSLGGAFYGYTF. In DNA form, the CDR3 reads TGTGCCAGCAGCTTAGGGGGGGCCTTCTATGGCTACACCTTC.